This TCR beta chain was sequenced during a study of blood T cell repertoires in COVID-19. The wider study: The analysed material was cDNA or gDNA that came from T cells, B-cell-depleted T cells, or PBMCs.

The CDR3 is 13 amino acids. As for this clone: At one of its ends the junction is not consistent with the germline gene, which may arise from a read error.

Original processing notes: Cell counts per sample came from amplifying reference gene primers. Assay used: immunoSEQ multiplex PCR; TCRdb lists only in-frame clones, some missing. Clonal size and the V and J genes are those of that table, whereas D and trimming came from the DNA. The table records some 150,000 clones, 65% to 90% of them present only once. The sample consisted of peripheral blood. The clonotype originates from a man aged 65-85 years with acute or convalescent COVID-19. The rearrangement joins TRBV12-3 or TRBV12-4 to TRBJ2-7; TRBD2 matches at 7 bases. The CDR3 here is CASSLAEGYEQYF. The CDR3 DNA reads TGTGCCAGCAGTCTAGCGGAGGGCTACGAGCAGTACTTC.